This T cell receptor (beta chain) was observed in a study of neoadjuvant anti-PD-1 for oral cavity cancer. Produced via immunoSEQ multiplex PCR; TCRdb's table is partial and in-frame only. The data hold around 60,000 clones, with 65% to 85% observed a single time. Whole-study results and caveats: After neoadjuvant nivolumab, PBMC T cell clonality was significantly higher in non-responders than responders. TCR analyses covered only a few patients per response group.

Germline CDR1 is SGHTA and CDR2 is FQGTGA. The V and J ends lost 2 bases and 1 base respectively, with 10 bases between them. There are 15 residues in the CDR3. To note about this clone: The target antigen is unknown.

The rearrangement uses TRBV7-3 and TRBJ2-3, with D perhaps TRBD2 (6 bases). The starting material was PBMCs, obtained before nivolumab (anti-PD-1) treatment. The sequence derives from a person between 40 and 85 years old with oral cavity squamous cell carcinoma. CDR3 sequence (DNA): TGTGCCAGCAGCTTAGAGGGCGGGGGCACAGATACGCAGTATTTT. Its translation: CASSLEGGGTDTQYF.